The rows below give T cell receptor beta chains drawn from one sample of a study of control samples from healthy donors and cancer patients. Clones were read by immunoSEQ multiplex PCR, and TCRdb kept only the in-frame ones, dropping some. The table has 100,000 to 150,000 clones, 87% seen once. Input material: blood. The receptors come from a man aged 35 to 55 in good health. The CDR3 runs from the conserved cysteine through the conserved F or W. D genes are given only for firm matches. A clone size is listed for some rows: how often the clone was seen (once, few, many), or a class if it is expanded.

abundance: -
v_gene: TRBV7-3
d_gene: TRBD1
j_gene: TRBJ2-5
CDR3aa: CASSLGQAGGETQYF
CDR3nt: TGTGCCAGCAGCTTGGGCCAGGCAGGGGGAGAGACCCAGTACTTC

abundance: -
v_gene: TRBV29-1
d_gene: -
j_gene: TRBJ1-1
CDR3aa: CSVEKGVLNTEAFF
CDR3nt: TGCAGCGTTGAGAAGGGGGTCTTGAACACTGAAGCTTTCTTT

abundance: -
v_gene: TRBV6-6
d_gene: -
j_gene: TRBJ2-7
CDR3aa: CASSGPSGKGTYEQYF
CDR3nt: TGTGCCAGCAGTGGGCCCTCGGGGAAGGGAACCTACGAGCAGTACTTC

abundance: -
v_gene: TRBV7-2
d_gene: -
j_gene: TRBJ2-3
CDR3aa: CASSLAVPGADTQYF
CDR3nt: TGTGCCAGCAGCTTAGCGGTCCCGGGCGCAGATACGCAGTATTTT

abundance: few
v_gene: TRBV5-4
d_gene: -
j_gene: TRBJ1-2
CDR3aa: CASSLESRGYTF
CDR3nt: TGTGCCAGCAGCTTAGAGTCCCGTGGCTACACCTTC

abundance: -
v_gene: TRBV12-3/TRBV12-4
d_gene: -
j_gene: TRBJ2-7
CDR3aa: CASSFGSLYEQYF
CDR3nt: TGTGCCAGCAGTTTTGGGTCTCTGTACGAGCAGTACTTC

abundance: -
v_gene: TRBV2
d_gene: -
j_gene: TRBJ1-5
CDR3aa: CASLALQGSPQHF
CDR3nt: TGTGCCAGTCTGGCCCTACAGGGATCGCCCCAGCATTTT

abundance: -
v_gene: TRBV18
d_gene: TRBD1
j_gene: TRBJ2-7
CDR3aa: CASSLRDRMYEQYF
CDR3nt: TGTGCCAGCTCGCTCCGGGACAGAATGTACGAGCAGTACTTC

abundance: -
v_gene: TRBV7-9
d_gene: TRBD1
j_gene: TRBJ2-7
CDR3aa: CASRGTDRDRYHEQYF
CDR3nt: TGTGCCAGCAGGGGTACCGACCGGGACAGGTACCACGAGCAGTACTTC

abundance: -
v_gene: TRBV30
d_gene: -
j_gene: TRBJ2-5
CDR3aa: CAWSGGHQETQYF
CDR3nt: TGTGCCTGGAGCGGGGGGCATCAAGAGACCCAGTACTTC

abundance: -
v_gene: TRBV7-2
d_gene: -
j_gene: TRBJ2-5
CDR3aa: CASSPPGAGGETQYF
CDR3nt: TGTGCCAGCAGCCCCCCTGGCGCCGGGGGAGAGACCCAGTACTTC

abundance: -
v_gene: TRBV6-6
d_gene: -
j_gene: TRBJ1-5
CDR3aa: CASKGVRNSNQPQHF
CDR3nt: TGTGCCAGCAAGGGCGTCCGAAATAGCAATCAGCCCCAGCATTTT

abundance: -
v_gene: TRBV29-1
d_gene: TRBD1
j_gene: TRBJ1-5
CDR3aa: CSVIPGQPNQPQHF
CDR3nt: TGCAGCGTTATTCCGGGACAGCCCAATCAGCCCCAGCATTTT

abundance: -
v_gene: TRBV2
d_gene: TRBD1
j_gene: TRBJ1-4
CDR3aa: CASDTGTAEKLFF
CDR3nt: TGTGCCAGCGACACAGGGACAGCTGAAAAACTGTTTTTT

abundance: -
v_gene: TRBV4-1
d_gene: -
j_gene: TRBJ2-1
CDR3aa: CASTLQQGRSYNEQFF
CDR3nt: TGCGCCAGCACACTACAGCAGGGGCGATCGTACAATGAGCAGTTCTTC

abundance: -
v_gene: TRBV18
d_gene: -
j_gene: TRBJ1-6
CDR3aa: CASSPRGRDGNSPLHF
CDR3nt: TGTGCCAGCTCACCACGGGGCAGGGATGGGAATTCACCCCTCCACTTT

abundance: -
v_gene: TRBV7-2
d_gene: TRBD2
j_gene: TRBJ2-1
CDR3aa: CASSRGAGGYNEQFF
CDR3nt: TGTGCCAGCAGTCGGGGAGCGGGGGGGTACAATGAGCAGTTCTTC

abundance: -
v_gene: TRBV25-1
d_gene: -
j_gene: TRBJ2-1
CDR3aa: CASSEFAGNTYNEQFF
CDR3nt: TGTGCCAGCAGTGAATTTGCGGGTAACACGTACAATGAGCAGTTCTTC

abundance: -
v_gene: TRBV12-3/TRBV12-4
d_gene: -
j_gene: TRBJ1-1
CDR3aa: CASSLKWHTEAFF
CDR3nt: TGTGCCAGCAGTTTAAAGTGGCACACTGAAGCTTTCTTT

abundance: -
v_gene: TRBV7-8
d_gene: TRBD1
j_gene: TRBJ1-5
CDR3aa: CASSLLRGDRDNQPQHF
CDR3nt: TGTGCCAGCAGCCTACTTAGGGGGGACAGGGATAATCAGCCCCAGCATTTT

abundance: once
v_gene: TRBV10-3
d_gene: TRBD1
j_gene: TRBJ1-6
CDR3aa: CAIGGQGAGSPLHF
CDR3nt: TGTGCCATCGGGGGACAGGGGGCCGGTTCACCCCTCCACTTT

abundance: -
v_gene: TRBV7-9
d_gene: TRBD1
j_gene: TRBJ2-5
CDR3aa: CASSFGQGWQETQYF
CDR3nt: TGTGCCAGCAGCTTCGGACAGGGGTGGCAAGAGACCCAGTACTTC

abundance: -
v_gene: TRBV5-4
d_gene: -
j_gene: TRBJ2-3
CDR3aa: CASSLHLDTQYF
CDR3nt: TGTGCCAGCAGCTTGCACCTCGATACGCAGTATTTT

abundance: -
v_gene: TRBV6-1
d_gene: TRBD2
j_gene: TRBJ2-3
CDR3aa: CASSEVSSGGLGDTQYF
CDR3nt: TGTGCCAGCAGTGAAGTCTCAAGCGGGGGGCTGGGAGATACGCAGTATTTT

abundance: -
v_gene: TRBV2
d_gene: -
j_gene: TRBJ1-5
CDR3aa: CASSDWGGGNQPQHF
CDR3nt: TGTGCCAGCAGTGATTGGGGCGGTGGCAATCAGCCCCAGCATTTT

abundance: -
v_gene: TRBV7-2
d_gene: -
j_gene: TRBJ2-5
CDR3aa: CASSLDLEETQYF
CDR3nt: TGTGCCAGCAGCTTAGATCTAGAGGAGACCCAGTACTTC

abundance: -
v_gene: TRBV9
d_gene: -
j_gene: TRBJ2-7
CDR3aa: CASSVRSGVSSYEQYF
CDR3nt: TGTGCCAGCAGCGTAAGGTCCGGGGTAAGCTCCTACGAGCAGTACTTC

abundance: -
v_gene: TRBV2
d_gene: TRBD1
j_gene: TRBJ2-2
CDR3aa: CASRDRVHTGELFF
CDR3nt: TGTGCCAGCAGGGACAGGGTCCACACCGGGGAGCTGTTTTTT

abundance: -
v_gene: TRBV7-2
d_gene: TRBD1
j_gene: TRBJ1-3
CDR3aa: CASRPDRAGNTIYF
CDR3nt: TGTGCCAGCAGACCTGACAGGGCGGGAAACACCATATATTTT

abundance: -
v_gene: TRBV29-1
d_gene: -
j_gene: TRBJ1-1
CDR3aa: CSVDRANTEAFF
CDR3nt: TGCAGCGTTGACAGGGCGAACACTGAAGCTTTCTTT

abundance: -
v_gene: TRBV5-1
d_gene: -
j_gene: TRBJ1-1
CDR3aa: CASSLSSQTEAFF
CDR3nt: TGCGCCAGCAGCTTGTCCAGCCAGACTGAAGCTTTCTTT

abundance: -
v_gene: TRBV2
d_gene: -
j_gene: TRBJ1-2
CDR3aa: CASSRTSGYTF
CDR3nt: TGTGCCAGCAGTCGGACATCTGGCTACACCTTC

abundance: -
v_gene: TRBV2
d_gene: TRBD1
j_gene: TRBJ2-2
CDR3aa: CASDLAGGDTGELFF
CDR3nt: TGTGCCAGCGACCTGGCAGGGGGCGACACCGGGGAGCTGTTTTTT

abundance: -
v_gene: TRBV10-2
d_gene: -
j_gene: TRBJ1-2
CDR3aa: CASSMDLNYGYTF
CDR3nt: TGCGCCAGCAGTATGGATCTGAACTATGGCTACACCTTC

abundance: -
v_gene: TRBV10-1
d_gene: -
j_gene: TRBJ2-3
CDR3aa: CASSRLAGSTDTQYF
CDR3nt: TGCGCCAGCAGTCGGCTAGCCGGGAGCACAGATACGCAGTATTTT

abundance: -
v_gene: TRBV30
d_gene: TRBD1
j_gene: TRBJ1-3
CDR3aa: CAWSTGGRNTIYF
CDR3nt: TGTGCCTGGTCAACAGGGGGCAGAAACACCATATATTTT

abundance: -
v_gene: TRBV27
d_gene: -
j_gene: TRBJ1-1
CDR3aa: CASSFGGPARTEAFF
CDR3nt: TGTGCCAGCAGTTTTGGAGGGCCTGCGAGGACTGAAGCTTTCTTT